The rows below give T cell receptor beta chains drawn from one sample of a study of CD8+ T cells in alopecia areata. The data were produced by immunoSEQ multiplex PCR, yet TCRdb's version contains in-frame clones alone and is incomplete. The sample yields under 200,000 clones, around three fifths seen once. The input for sequencing was CD4+ T cells sorted from blood, taken at week 24, from a patient treated with tofacitinib. The receptors were gathered from a human donor with alopecia areata. Each CDR3 is given with its conserved first and last residue. A D gene is named only where the DNA matches it firmly. A row's size may be missing; if present it is once, few, many or a size class.

CDR3nt	CDR3aa	abundance	len	d_gene	v_gene	j_gene
TGTGCCAGCAGCTTAGCGGCCCATACGCAGTATTTT	CASSLAAHTQYF	once	12	NA	TRBV11-3	TRBJ2-3
TGTGCCAGCAGCGTCGATAGCGGGGGGTACAATGAGCAGTTCTTC	CASSVDSGGYNEQFF	few	15	TRBD2	TRBV7-2	TRBJ2-1
TGTGCCTGGAGTGTATCTGCTAACTATGGCTACACCTTC	CAWSVSANYGYTF	NA	13	NA	TRBV30	TRBJ1-2
TGTGCCAGCTCACCGGGACTCGCCTACGAGCAGTACTTC	CASSPGLAYEQYF	NA	13	NA	TRBV18	TRBJ2-7
TGTGCCAGCAGTTTTGAGGGGCTAGCGGGGAGTCATGAGCAGTTCTTC	CASSFEGLAGSHEQFF	few	16	TRBD2	TRBV27	TRBJ2-1
TGTGCCAGCAGTGAAACCGGCAGCTACAATGAGCAGTTCTTC	CASSETGSYNEQFF	NA	14	NA	TRBV25-1	TRBJ2-1
TGCGCCAGCAGCTTTGCGCCTTTGGGGGGTGAGCAGTTCTTC	CASSFAPLGGEQFF	NA	14	NA	TRBV5-1	TRBJ2-1
TGTGCCAGCCGGGGCATCCAAGAGACCCAGTACTTC	CASRGIQETQYF	NA	12	NA	TRBV19	TRBJ2-5
TGTGCCAGCTCACCTGTCGGGGAGACCCAGTACTTC	CASSPVGETQYF	NA	12	NA	TRBV18	TRBJ2-5
TGTGCCAGCAGGCTACAGGGAAGAAATTCACCCCTCCACTTT	CASRLQGRNSPLHF	few	14	NA	TRBV6-5	TRBJ1-6
TGTGCCAGTAGTATTGACCCTCTCTATGGCTACACCTTC	CASSIDPLYGYTF	few	13	NA	TRBV19	TRBJ1-2
TGTGCCAGCAGCTTAGGACTAGCGGGGGTGTTCACAGATACGCAGTATTTT	CASSLGLAGVFTDTQYF	NA	17	TRBD2	TRBV11-2	TRBJ2-3
TGTGCCAGCTCACCGGCGTGGGGCGATACGCAGTATTTT	CASSPAWGDTQYF	NA	13	NA	TRBV18	TRBJ2-3
TGTGCCAGCAGCCAACTGGACCTAGCGGCCAACACCGGGGAGCTGTTTTTT	CASSQLDLAANTGELFF	NA	17	TRBD2	TRBV4-2	TRBJ2-2
TGTGCCAGCAGTAAGACAGGTTCCTACGAGCAGTACTTC	CASSKTGSYEQYF	NA	13	NA	TRBV5-5	TRBJ2-7
TGTGCCAGCAGCTTTGGGACTGAAGAGACCCAGTACTTC	CASSFGTEETQYF	NA	13	NA	TRBV7-9	TRBJ2-5
TGTGCCACCAGCAGAGACGTCGGGCTGAACACCGGGGAGCTGTTTTTT	CATSRDVGLNTGELFF	NA	16	NA	TRBV15	TRBJ2-2
TGTGCCAGCAGCGTAGGACCACTCGGCGAGCAGTACTTC	CASSVGPLGEQYF	NA	13	NA	TRBV9	TRBJ2-7
TGTGCCAGCAGCGCGGGGACTAGCGGCCAAGAGACCCAGTACTTC	CASSAGTSGQETQYF	few	15	TRBD2	TRBV9	TRBJ2-5
TGTGCCAGCAGGGCCCGGGAGACCCAGTACTTC	CASRARETQYF	NA	11	NA	TRBV25-1	TRBJ2-5
TGTGCCAGCACCACCGGGTCGGGGGAGACCCAGTACTTC	CASTTGSGETQYF	NA	13	NA	TRBV5-6	TRBJ2-5
TGTGCCAGTATTAATAGACAGCTCGTCACTGAAGCTTTCTTT	CASINRQLVTEAFF	NA	14	NA	TRBV19	TRBJ1-1
TGTGCCAGCAGCGCACGGACAGGGGCCACTGAAGCTTTCTTT	CASSARTGATEAFF	NA	14	TRBD1	TRBV7-8	TRBJ1-1
TGTGCCAGCAGCTCCTCTAGCGGGGGGACCTACGAGCAGTACTTC	CASSSSSGGTYEQYF	NA	15	TRBD2	TRBV5-4	TRBJ2-7
TGTGCCAGCAGTTTCAGATCCGGGGAGCTGTTTTTT	CASSFRSGELFF	NA	12	NA	TRBV27	TRBJ2-2
TGCAGCGTGGCGACAGGGCGAACTGAAGCTTTCTTT	CSVATGRTEAFF	few	12	TRBD1	TRBV29-1	TRBJ1-1
TGCGCCAGCAGCTTGGGACGTCTTAAGGACACCGGGGAGCTGTTTTTT	CASSLGRLKDTGELFF	NA	16	NA	TRBV5-1	TRBJ2-2
TGTGCCAGCAGCCAAGCCGGGACCCCAAGGGCTATTCAGTACTTC	CASSQAGTPRAIQYF	NA	15	NA	TRBV14	TRBJ2-4
TGTGCCAGCAGCTCCGGAGGGAGCAGTAATCAGCCCCAGCATTTT	CASSSGGSSNQPQHF	NA	15	NA	TRBV5-4	TRBJ1-5
TGTGCCTACCGCCGATCCTACGAGCAGTACTTC	CAYRRSYEQYF	NA	11	NA	TRBV30	TRBJ2-7
TGTGCCAGCAGCCAGCCTATGGACGGGGAGCTGTTTTTT	CASSQPMDGELFF	few	13	NA	TRBV4-2	TRBJ2-2
TGTGCCAGCAGCCTACAAGATACGCAGTATTTT	CASSLQDTQYF	few	11	NA	TRBV13	TRBJ2-3
TGTGCCACCAGCAGAGGTGGACACTCGGTCAGCACAGATACGCAGTATTTT	CATSRGGHSVSTDTQYF	NA	17	NA	TRBV15	TRBJ2-3
TGTGCCAGCAGCCCCCGGGGTTTGATGAGGTCGGTCCAAGACACTGAAGCTTTCTTT	CASSPRGLMRSVQDTEAFF	NA	19	NA	TRBV11-3	TRBJ1-1
TGTGCCACCTACAAGGATATAATGAACACTGAAGCTTTCTTT	CATYKDIMNTEAFF	NA	14	NA	TRBV2	TRBJ1-1
TGTGCCAGCAGTGATTACAGGGAGGCAGATACGCAGTATTTT	CASSDYREADTQYF	few	14	NA	TRBV2	TRBJ2-3
TGTGCCAGCAGTCAGCGGGAGAATCAGCCCCAGCATTTT	CASSQRENQPQHF	NA	13	NA	TRBV27	TRBJ1-5
TGTGCCTGGAGTCCACCGCCGGGTTCACCCCTCCACTTT	CAWSPPPGSPLHF	NA	13	NA	TRBV30	TRBJ1-6
TGTGCCAGCAGCCAAGAGTCAGCTAAAGAGACCCAGTACTTC	CASSQESAKETQYF	NA	14	NA	TRBV4-2	TRBJ2-5
TGCGCCAGCAGCTTGGACTTGGGGACAGCACAAGAGACCCAGTACTTC	CASSLDLGTAQETQYF	NA	16	TRBD1	TRBV5-1	TRBJ2-5
TGCGCCAGCAGCCACCCTCCGGGGGCCGGTGGCTACACCTTC	CASSHPPGAGGYTF	NA	14	NA	TRBV4-1	TRBJ1-2